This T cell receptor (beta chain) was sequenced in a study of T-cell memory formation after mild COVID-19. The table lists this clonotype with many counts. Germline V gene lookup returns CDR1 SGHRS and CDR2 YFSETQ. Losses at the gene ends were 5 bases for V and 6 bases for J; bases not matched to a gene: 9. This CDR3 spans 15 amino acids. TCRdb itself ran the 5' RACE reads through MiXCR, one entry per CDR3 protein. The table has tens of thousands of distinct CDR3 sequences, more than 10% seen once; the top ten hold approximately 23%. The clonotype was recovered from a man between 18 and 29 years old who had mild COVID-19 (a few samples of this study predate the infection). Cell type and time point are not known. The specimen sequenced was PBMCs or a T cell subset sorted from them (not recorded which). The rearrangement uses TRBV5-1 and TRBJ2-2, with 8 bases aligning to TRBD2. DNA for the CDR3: TGCGCCAGCAGTCTTCAGGCGGGGGGTCCCGGGGAGCTGTTTTTT. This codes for CASSLQAGGPGELFF.